This T cell receptor (beta chain) was obtained from a study of blood T cell repertoires in COVID-19 (dated by TCRdb to between 2020 and 2021). Looking at the study overall: The collaborator samples originated in the United States, Italy and Spain and spanned the acute and convalescent phases of COVID-19. The prospective study material was composed of cDNA or gDNA derived from T cells, B-cell-depleted T cells, or PBMCs. The dataset comprised deeply sampled blood TCRbeta repertoires from subjects exposed to, actively infected with, or recovered from COVID-19. The repertoires were released in a freely available public database intended as a resource for research on the immune response to SARS-CoV-2. Samples came from the ongoing ImmuneRACE study (first 160 participants) plus 1,254 subjects from 6 global collaborators. Sample metadata almost always included a de-identified subject ID, COVID-19 status, age in years and sex. Where HLA class I and class II types were available, the types were taken from metadata supplied by the sample provider, not from assay-based typing. Overall results and qualifications from the work: The amount of clinical and demographic metadata varied by source and participant and was provided uncurated.

Comment on this clone: Its antigen remains undetermined. Per-base qualities were not stored, and no clone one base away is much larger.

The immunoSEQ Assay, a bias-controlled multiplex PCR, was used to amplify TCRbeta CDR3 regions from genomic DNA. The study's processing was this. The number of nucleated cells in each sample was estimated by amplification of reference gene primers within the assay. Sequence reads were collapsed and filtered to measure the absolute abundance of every unique TCRbeta CDR3 rearrangement. Productive Simpson clonality was computed per sample as the square root of Simpson's diversity index over productive rearrangements. Entries here come from immuneACCESS through TCRdb and include only in-frame sequences with V and J called. Some clones fail to appear in such tables; in the studies checked, an unresolved V gene covers under half of the shortfall, and the cause of the remainder is unknown. V, J and clone size are those of that table, while D and trimming were read from the DNA. The sample profile shows 150,000 to 200,000 clones; about 92% of them were found once. The top ten clones comprise over 15% of the sample.

The CDR3 goes from the cysteine to the phenylalanine over 16 residues. CDR3 DNA is the only sequence kept; it has 48 bases, read in frame from the first base. Clipping removes 4 bases from V and 4 bases from J, with 11 as the unmatched junction base count. According to the germline V gene, CDR1 reads SGHDT and CDR2 reads YYEEEE. The collaborating institutions used their own protocols to collect whole blood in K2EDTA tubes. Collaborator samples were shipped for TCRbeta analysis as frozen whole blood, isolated PBMCs, or DNA extracted from either sample type. The sample consisted of peripheral blood. This receptor was obtained from a man aged 55-75 years with active or convalescent COVID-19. The chain couples TRBV5-6 to TRBJ1-2, with 9 junctional bases fitting TRBD1. For the CDR3, the sequence is CASSPSRDRESYGYTF. The DNA sequence is as follows: TGTGCCAGCAGCCCGTCTCGGGACAGGGAGAGCTATGGCTACACCTTC.